The 24 T cell receptor beta chains in this list originate from one sample, sequenced in a study of regulatory T cells in long-lasting Graves disease. Relying on iRepertoire HTBI primers and Arm-PCR of CDR3 regions, the team built TCR beta libraries. MiXCR, applied by TCRdb to the multiplex PCR reads, yields one record per CDR3 protein. The top ten hold more than 6% of the sample, which has over 450,000 distinct CDR3 sequences, approximately 21% seen once. Specified time point: persistent/refractory GD, antithyroid drugs over 5 years with positive TRAb. The TCR library was prepared using RNA isolated from PBMCs. The sample consisted of peripheral blood mononuclear cells (PBMCs), taken when the disease was refractory, from a patient treated with antithyroid drugs. The receptors shown here come from a female donor with Graves disease.

This clonotype was seen only a few times. V gene TRBV25-1 combines with J gene TRBJ2-1; D call uncertain. This CDR3 region has 11 residues. Per the germline V gene, CDR1 is MGHDK and CDR2 is SYGVNS. Between the trimmed V and J ends, which lost 3 bases and 4 bases, there was a span of 1 base. In DNA, the CDR3 is TGTGCCAGCAGTGATTACAATGAGCAGTTCTTC. Translating it yields CASSDYNEQFF.

The chain couples TRBV2 to TRBJ2-1; 7 nucleotides align to TRBD2. CDR3 length: 15 amino acids. Germline V gives CDR1 SNHLY, CDR2 FYNNEI. J was trimmed by 4 bases and V by 1 base; bases with no gene match: 4. CDR3 DNA: TGTGCCAGCAGTGAAGGCGGGAGCCGTTACAATGAGCAGTTCTTC. Encoded protein: CASSEGGSRYNEQFF. Complete variable domain (other parts from reference TRBV2 and TRBJ2-1): EPEVTQTPSHQVTQMGQEVILRCVPISNHLYFYWYRQILGQKVEFLVSFYNNEISEKSEIFDDQFSVERPDGSNFTLKIRSTKLEDSAMYFCASSEGGSRYNEQFFGPGTRLTVL.

This clonotype has at least ten counts. The gene calls are TRBV27 and TRBJ2-5; D tentatively reads TRBD1 or TRBD2 (5 bases each). Trimming removed 3 bases from V and 4 bases from J, with 9 bases in between. Germline V lookup: CDR1 MNHEY, CDR2 SMNVEV (reference sequence). This CDR3 has 13 residues. The CDR3 loop is CASSFLGTETQYF. CDR3 sequence (DNA): TGTGCCAGCAGTTTTTTGGGGACAGAGACCCAGTACTTC.

The gene calls are TRBV20-1 and TRBJ2-7; 8 positions match TRBD2. The CDR3 covers 18 residues. CDR1 and CDR2 (germline): DFQATT, SNEGSKA (reference sequence). The trim removed 1 base at V and 0 bases at J, leaving 14 bases unmatched. CDR3 bases: TGCAGTGCTAGAGTAGGTAGCGGGACTCTCAGGAGCTCCTACGAGCAGTACTTC. Encoded protein: CSARVGSGTLRSSYEQYF.

This clonotype was seen only once. The chain has TRBV4-3 and TRBJ1-5; D uncertain. This CDR3 comprises 14 residues. V was shortened by 4 bases and J by 7 bases, with 14 bases between the two germline ends. Germline CDR1 is LGHNA and CDR2 is YSLEER. The chain's CDR3 is CASSPTPAGQPQHF. CDR3 in DNA: TGCGCCAGCAGCCCCACTCCGGCTGGACAGCCCCAGCATTTT.

The chain has TRBV3-1 and TRBJ2-1, with a weak D call TRBD2 (5 bases). V was cut by 2 bases and J by 8 bases, with 10 bases left in between. Germline V gene sequence: CDR1 LGHDT, CDR2 YNNKEL (reference sequence). CDR3 length: 13 amino acids. The chain's CDR3 is CASSQTTRDEQFF. The DNA for the CDR3 is TGTGCCAGCAGCCAAACTACGAGGGATGAGCAGTTCTTC.

This clonotype was observed a handful of times. The rearrangement joins TRBV30 to TRBJ1-3, with D perhaps matching TRBD1 (6 bases). Germline V gene data show CDR1 as GTSNPN and CDR2 as SVGIG (reference sequence). V was shortened by 3 bases and J by 0 bases, with 12 bases between the two germline ends. CDR3 size: 15 residues. This CDR3 reads CAWRDPDSSGNTIYF. CDR3 nucleotide sequence: TGTGCCTGGAGGGACCCGGACAGCTCTGGAAACACCATATATTTT.

Here the CDR3 DNA reads TGTGCCAGCAGTGCCGGACAGGGACCAAATGAGCAGTTCTTC. Translating it yields CASSAGQGPNEQFF. The chain is built from TRBV2 and TRBJ2-1; 8 nucleotides agree with TRBD1. Germline CDR1 is SNHLY and CDR2 is FYNNEI. This CDR3 has 14 amino acids. Trimming removed 4 bases from V and 7 bases from J; junction bases left unmatched: 6.

In its sample, this clonotype was seen many times. V and J are TRBV20-1 and TRBJ2-7; D uncertain. The V and J ends lost 3 bases and 6 bases respectively, with 15 bases between them. Germline V gene sequence: CDR1 DFQATT, CDR2 SNEGSKA (reference sequence). The CDR3 runs to 13 residues. The CDR3 DNA reads as TGCAGTGCTAGTAGTCCGTCCGGCGGCGAGCAGTACTTC. This encodes CSASSPSGGEQYF.

This clonotype was picked up a small number of times. CDR3 protein: CASSQDLGGPQHF. The CDR3 DNA reads TGTGCCAGCAGCCAAGATCTGGGGGGGCCCCAGCATTTT. This chain joins TRBV4-2 and TRBJ1-5; D is perhaps TRBD1 (5 bases). Germline CDR1 and CDR2: LGHNA and YNFKEQ. Trimming pared 0 bases from V and 9 bases from J, leaving 9 bases between. The CDR3 extends over 13 amino acids.

The chain uses TRBV5-1 and TRBJ1-1, with 11 positions matching TRBD1. Trimming took 0 bases from V and 5 from J; bases not matched to a gene: 3. Per germline, CDR1 SGHRS and CDR2 YFSETQ. There are 15 residues in the CDR3. This CDR3 is CASSLGGQGATEAFF. The CDR3, as DNA: TGCGCCAGCAGCTTGGGAGGACAGGGGGCTACTGAAGCTTTCTTT.

This chain joins TRBV29-1 and TRBJ1-1, with no clear D. Germline-derived CDR1 and CDR2 are SQVTM and ANQGSEA. CDR3 size: 13 residues. V dropped 6 bases and J dropped 3 bases, with 14 bases sitting between them. Here the CDR3 DNA reads TGCAGCGTCGCGCAGGATATGTACACTGAAGCTTTCTTT. Its translation is CSVAQDMYTEAFF. The variable domain in full, with the rest retrieved from reference TRBV29-1 and TRBJ1-1, is SAVISQKPSRDICQRGTSLTIQCQVDSQVTMMFWYRQQPGQSLTLIATANQGSEATYESGFVIDKFPISRPNLTFSTLTVSNMSPEDSSIYLCSVAQDMYTEAFFGQGTRLTVV.

A single count supports this clonotype. A much larger clone sits a single nucleotide away, making a read error possible. The chain combines TRBV28 with TRBJ1-5; D gene ambiguous. Trimming shortened V by 10 bases and J by 7 bases, and 14 bases separated the two germline ends. The CDR3 covers 12 residues. Germline CDR1 reads MDHEN; CDR2 reads SYDVKM. CDR3 DNA: TGTGCCACCGTTATGAGGTACCAGCCCCAGCATTTT. It translates to CATVMRYQPQHF.

This clonotype occurred a few times. The chain carries TRBV20-1 and TRBJ2-7; D is perhaps TRBD2 (5 bases). CDR1 DFQATT and CDR2 SNEGSKA come from the germline V gene (reference sequence). The germline V and J ends were trimmed by 0 bases and 0 bases, with 9 bases remaining between them. CDR3 length: 14 amino acids. The chain's CDR3 is CSARELAGSYEQYF. CDR3 nucleotides: TGCAGTGCTAGAGAGCTGGCGGGCTCCTACGAGCAGTACTTC.

This clonotype was counted only a few times. This chain's CDR3 is CASSSGTAYNSPLHF. The DNA of the CDR3 is TGTGCCAGCAGTTCCGGGACAGCCTATAATTCACCCCTCCACTTT. The chain carries TRBV28 and TRBJ1-6, with 7 positions matching TRBD1. CDR1 and CDR2 from the germline V gene are MDHEN and SYDVKM. The CDR3 loop spans 15 amino acids. V trimming: 4 bases; J trimming: 2 bases; junction bases outside the gene matches: 2.

This clonotype was detected many times. The V call is TRBV28, the J call TRBJ1-5; TRBD1 is a possible D gene (5 bases). This CDR3 is 18 amino acids long. Germline CDR1 is MDHEN and CDR2 is SYDVKM. V was trimmed by 6 bases and J by 1 base, leaving 22 bases between them. The CDR3 DNA reads as TGTGCCAGCAGCTCGGTTGGGGACTCCCTTGCGAGCAATCAGCCCCAGCATTTT. Translated, it gives CASSSVGDSLASNQPQHF.

The chain combines TRBV28 with TRBJ2-5; D may match TRBD1 or TRBD2 (5 bases each). V was cut by 7 bases and J by 2 bases, with 14 bases left in between. Germline V gene sequence: CDR1 MDHEN, CDR2 SYDVKM. The CDR3 has 14 residues. In DNA, the CDR3 is TGTGCCAGCACCCCATTGGGACGGCAAGAGACCCAGTACTTC. Translation gives CASTPLGRQETQYF.

This chain uses TRBV15 with TRBJ1-1; a possible D gene is TRBD1 (5 bases). The germline V gene has CDR1 LNHNV and CDR2 YYDKDF (reference sequence). This CDR3 is built from 14 residues. With 3 bases removed from V and 1 base from J, the gap between germline ends came to 9 bases. As DNA, the CDR3 is TGTGCCACCAGCAGCGGGACGCCGAACACTGAAGCTTTCTTT. It specifies CATSSGTPNTEAFF.

This clonotype was picked up many times. The rearrangement uses TRBV28 and TRBJ2-7, with D maybe TRBD2 (5 bases). In germline, CDR1 is MDHEN, CDR2 SYDVKM. Trimming removed 6 bases at V and 3 bases at J, with 15 bases between. CDR3 size: 14 residues. In nucleotides, the CDR3 is TGTGCCAGCAGCAAGGACCGGGGTGTCTACGAGCAGTACTTC. Protein sequence: CASSKDRGVYEQYF.

The chain employs TRBV20-1 and TRBJ2-7, with D unclear. Germline V gene sequence: CDR1 DFQATT, CDR2 SNEGSKA (reference sequence). The germline V and J ends were trimmed by 3 bases and 3 bases, with 12 bases remaining between them. This CDR3 has 13 amino acids. CDR3 DNA sequence: TGCAGTGCTAGTGGCGACACAATCTACGAGCAGTACTTC. This translates into CSASGDTIYEQYF.

V gene TRBV3-1 combines with J gene TRBJ1-1, with D uncertain. V was trimmed by 2 bases and J by 0 bases, leaving 7 bases between them. The germline V gene has CDR1 LGHDT and CDR2 YNNKEL (reference sequence). The CDR3 has 14 amino acids. CDR3 sequence reads: CASSQQNLNTEAFF. In DNA, the CDR3 is TGTGCCAGCAGCCAACAAAACCTGAACACTGAAGCTTTCTTT.

The V and J genes are TRBV6-2 or TRBV6-3 and TRBJ1-1; no clear D. The germline V and J ends were trimmed by 6 bases and 3 bases, with 8 bases remaining between them. Germline values: CDR1 MNHEY, CDR2 SVGEGT. This CDR3 comprises 12 residues. Written as DNA, the CDR3 is TGTGCCAGCAGGGCAGACCACACTGAAGCTTTCTTT. Its translation is CASRADHTEAFF.

The CDR3 region has the DNA TGTGCCAGCAGCTTAGGGGGGACAGGCTCTGGAAACACCATATATTTT. As protein: CASSLGGTGSGNTIYF. The genes are TRBV7-9 and TRBJ1-3, with 8 bases identical to TRBD1. This CDR3 is built from 16 residues. V was clipped by 1 base and J by 0 bases; unmatched bases: 2. The germline gives CDR1 SEHNR, CDR2 FQNEAQ (reference sequence).

This clonotype was seen many times. CDR3 in DNA: TGTGCCAGCAGCCAAGATCAAGCGGCAAGGAGAATACCCCTCCACTTT. Translation gives CASSQDQAARRIPLHF. The chain has TRBV3-1 and TRBJ1-6; D remains ambiguous. Germline CDR1 LGHDT, CDR2 YNNKEL (reference sequence). CDR3 length: 16 residues. V lost 0 bases, J lost 12 bases, and 18 bases lay in between.